Listed below are T cell receptor beta chains from one sample, sequenced in a study of OX40 agonist ivuxolimab in advanced cancers. Repertoires were generated with immunoSEQ multiplex PCR, while TCRdb's copy carries only in-frame clones and drops some. Of about 64,000 clones detected, 80% appear once; the ten largest clones hold 1.2%. This material consisted of CD4+ or CD8+ T cells sorted from blood, taken in a trial of the OX40 agonist ivuxolimab. The receptors here all came from an adult with an advanced solid tumor such as melanoma, head and neck, liver or kidney cancer. The CDR3 runs from the conserved cysteine through the conserved F or W. The D gene is left open where the match is weak. A clone size is listed for some rows: how often the clone was seen (once, few, many), or a class if it is expanded.

CDR3 DNA | CDR3 protein | J gene | clone size | V gene | D gene
TGCGCCAGCAGCCCCATAGCGGGGACTTCGGGCAATGAGCAGTTCTTC | CASSPIAGTSGNEQFF | TRBJ2-1 | - | TRBV5-1 | TRBD2
TGTGCCAGCTCACCATCCCAAATCTCTGGAAACACCATATATTTT | CASSPSQISGNTIYF | TRBJ1-3 | few | TRBV18 | -
TGTGCCAGCAGTTGGGGGGTCACTGAAGCTTTCTTT | CASSWGVTEAFF | TRBJ1-1 | - | TRBV28 | -
TGTGCCAGCTCAAATCTGCCGGGACAGTCCTACAATGAGCAGTTCTTC | CASSNLPGQSYNEQFF | TRBJ2-1 | - | TRBV18 | TRBD1
TGCGCCAGCAGCATAGGGGGCGAAGCTTTCTTT | CASSIGGEAFF | TRBJ1-1 | few | TRBV5-1 | TRBD1
TGTGCCAGCACAACTTTTTACGAGCAGTACTTC | CASTTFYEQYF | TRBJ2-7 | - | TRBV2 | -
TGTGCCAGCAGCCCGACTAGCGGGGGCCTTAGAGAGCAGTACTTC | CASSPTSGGLREQYF | TRBJ2-7 | - | TRBV7-2 | TRBD2
TGCGCCAGCAGCCAAGAAGGGGGATCAGGGGGGACTTCACCCCTCCACTTT | CASSQEGGSGGTSPLHF | TRBJ1-6 | - | TRBV4-3 | TRBD1
TGTGCCTGGAGTACCCGACCGCCAAACACTGAAGCTTTCTTT | CAWSTRPPNTEAFF | TRBJ1-1 | - | TRBV30 | -
TGCGCCAGCAGCATGGTTTCGACTAATGAAAAACTGTTTTTT | CASSMVSTNEKLFF | TRBJ1-4 | - | TRBV5-1 | -
TGTGCCAGCAGCGTAGCGGGACTAGCGGGAGAGACCCAGTACTTC | CASSVAGLAGETQYF | TRBJ2-5 | - | TRBV9 | TRBD2
TGTGCCAGCAGCCTGACAACAGGGTACCACGAGCAGTACTTC | CASSLTTGYHEQYF | TRBJ2-7 | - | TRBV5-4 | -
TGTGCCATCACCTCGGGACAAATTAATTCACCCCTCCACTTT | CAITSGQINSPLHF | TRBJ1-6 | - | TRBV2 | -
TGTGCCAGCAGCCGGTCGGGGGGGCCGGAGGAGCAGTTCTTC | CASSRSGGPEEQFF | TRBJ2-1 | once | TRBV7-3 | TRBD2
TGTGCCAGCAGCGGGACAGGGGCGAACACTGAAGCTTTCTTT | CASSGTGANTEAFF | TRBJ1-1 | - | TRBV9 | TRBD1
TGTGCCAGCAGCCAGGTGATGAACACTGAAGCTTTCTTT | CASSQVMNTEAFF | TRBJ1-1 | - | TRBV7-9 | -
TGTGCCAGTAGGGAGAATCGAGACAGCCCAAAACTGTTTTTT | CASRENRDSPKLFF | TRBJ1-4 | - | TRBV19 | -
TGTGCCAGCAGCTCCGCCTTACAGGGGCCGGGAGAAAAACTGTTTTTT | CASSSALQGPGEKLFF | TRBJ1-4 | - | TRBV5-8 | TRBD1
TGTGCCAGCAGCTTAACCGGGGGCAGGAGCACAGATACGCAGTATTTT | CASSLTGGRSTDTQYF | TRBJ2-3 | - | TRBV7-9 | -
TGTGCCAGCAGTAGCCTCGCTGGCAATCAGCCCCAGCATTTT | CASSSLAGNQPQHF | TRBJ1-5 | once | TRBV6-5 | -
TGTGCCAGCAGCTTAAGGGGCAGGACTAGCCTGTACCAAGAGACCCAGTACTTC | CASSLRGRTSLYQETQYF | TRBJ2-5 | - | TRBV7-9 | TRBD2
TGTGCCAGCAGCCGATGGGAGAGGGCTGGCTACACCTTC | CASSRWERAGYTF | TRBJ1-2 | - | TRBV5-7 | -
TGTGCCAGCAGTTTTCCGGGCTCCTATAATTCACCCCTCCACTTT | CASSFPGSYNSPLHF | TRBJ1-6 | - | TRBV28 | -
TGTGCCAGCAGCTTGAGATCCCCCGCAACTAATGAAAAACTGTTTTTT | CASSLRSPATNEKLFF | TRBJ1-4 | medium-sized | TRBV5-5 | -
TGTGCCAGCTCACCACTTGCTAGCGGGGGCCAAGAGACCCAGTACTTC | CASSPLASGGQETQYF | TRBJ2-5 | - | TRBV18 | TRBD2
TGTGCCTGGAGTAGCGAAATGGGGGGCTACACCTTC | CAWSSEMGGYTF | TRBJ1-2 | few | TRBV30 | -
TGTGCCAGCTCACCACCCGACACACACTACTACAATGAGCAGTTCTTC | CASSPPDTHYYNEQFF | TRBJ2-1 | - | TRBV18 | -
TGTGCCGGGAAGACAGGGATAATCCAAGAGACCCAGTACTTC | CAGKTGIIQETQYF | TRBJ2-5 | few | TRBV2 | TRBD1
TGTGCCAGCAGCTTGGCCGGACAAAAACACCGGGGAGCTGTTTTT | CASSLAGQKHRGAVF | TRBJ2-2 | - | TRBV5-4 | -
TGCGCCAGCAGCCGGGGCCCGGACACACTAGAAGCTTTCTTT | CASSRGPDTLEAFF | TRBJ1-1 | - | TRBV4-3 | -
TGTGCCAGCACTCCAAAGATCAAGAGTGCGGACACTGAAGCTTTCTTT | CASTPKIKSADTEAFF | TRBJ1-1 | few | TRBV7-9 | -
TGCGCCAGCAGCTACGGACAAACTGGGGCCAACGTCCTGACTTTC | CASSYGQTGANVLTF | TRBJ2-6 | - | TRBV5-1 | -
TGTGCCAGCAGCCCAGGCACTAGCGGGACACTGGCGGAAGATACGCAGTATTTT | CASSPGTSGTLAEDTQYF | TRBJ2-3 | - | TRBV7-6 | TRBD2
TGTGCCAGCAGCTCCAGGACCCTGGGGAACTATGGCTACACCTTC | CASSSRTLGNYGYTF | TRBJ1-2 | - | TRBV7-9 | -
TGTGCCAGCAGTGATTGGGCGAACTATGGCTACACCTTC | CASSDWANYGYTF | TRBJ1-2 | - | TRBV6-1 | -
TGTGCCAGCAGCCTCCGGGGACAGGAAACTGGAAACACCATATATTTT | CASSLRGQETGNTIYF | TRBJ1-3 | - | TRBV7-2 | TRBD1
TGTGCCAGCAGTTTATTTCAGGCTTCTGGAAACACCATATATTTT | CASSLFQASGNTIYF | TRBJ1-3 | few | TRBV28 | -
TGTGCCAGCAGCCCCCCCATTTTATTGAACACTGAAGCTTTCTTT | CASSPPILLNTEAFF | TRBJ1-1 | - | TRBV7-9 | -
TGTGCCAGTAGTATAGATCCGGGGACGAAGACCCAGTACTTC | CASSIDPGTKTQYF | TRBJ2-5 | - | TRBV19 | -
TGTGCCAGTAGTATATCCTCATCGGGCTACACCTTC | CASSISSSGYTF | TRBJ1-2 | - | TRBV19 | -